This entry is about one T cell receptor beta chain. Its antigen is not identified. The data were taken from a study of T cells in tumors after PD-1 blockade. About the research overall: Prior checkpoint blockade, systemic immunosuppressant use, or anti-cancer therapy within 4 weeks excluded patients. Patients received pembrolizumab 200 mg every 3 weeks or cemiplimab 350 mg every 2 weeks. Study-wide findings and caveats: Most post-therapy expanded exhausted CD8+ clones were new, undetected before treatment.

CDR1 and CDR2 from the germline V gene are MDHEN and SYDVKM. The length of the CDR3 is 15 residues. Trimming stripped 6 bases from V and 2 bases from J, with 15 bases between. Clones were read by immunoSEQ multiplex PCR, and TCRdb kept only the in-frame ones, dropping some. The data show 10,000 to 15,000 clones, with 50% to 70% seen just once and 20% to 30% held by the top ten. The chain employs TRBV28 and TRBJ2-3; D is possibly TRBD1 (5 bases). Material: tumor tissue, obtained before anti-PD-1 treatment. The clonotype originates from a human donor with cutaneous squamous cell carcinoma. The CDR3 protein is CASSQRQQTTDTQYF. In DNA form, the CDR3 reads TGTGCCAGCAGCCAACGACAGCAGACCACAGATACGCAGTATTTT.